This T cell receptor beta chain was profiled in a study of blood T cells in healthy people across ages. This CDR3 has 15 residues. Trimming left V 5 bases short and J 7 bases short, with 20 bases between. Germline V CDR1 and CDR2: MNHEY, SMNVEV (reference sequence). A second PCR, run for 7 to 11 cycles, used a sample-barcoded 5' primer plus a J-beta primer mix. The template-switch adaptor, which had 12 random nucleotides, put a tag on each cDNA molecule. Using its own MiXCR run on the 5' RACE reads, TCRdb lists one record per CDR3 protein. The sample yields approximately 1.5 million distinct CDR3 sequences, around 40% seen once.

This sequence originates from a woman aged 18-35 years in good health. The chain recombines TRBV27 with TRBJ2-5; tentative D call: TRBD2 (5 bases). Material for sequencing was blood. For the CDR3, the DNA is TGTGCCAGCAGTCCTCTAATCGGGATTTTAGGGACCCAGTACTTC. As protein: CASSPLIGILGTQYF.